A selection of T cell receptor beta chains follows, all from one sample in a study of CD8+CD57+ T cells in acquired aplastic anemia. TCRdb processed the reads anew with MiXCR; each CDR3 protein has one entry. The sample comprises about 43,000 distinct CDR3 sequences, 63% of which are singletons, and 59% rests with the top ten. Specimen: sorted CD4+, CD8+, or CD8+CD57+ T cells (not recorded which) from PBMCs. Receptor source: a human donor with aplastic anemia. The CDR3 runs from the conserved cysteine through the conserved F or W. The order of the fields is V gene, J gene, clone size, D gene, CDR3 DNA, CDR3 protein. D genes are given only for firm matches. Where a row states a size, it is once, few, many or the class of an expanded clone; other rows omit it.

TRBV7-9,TRBJ2-7,-,-,TGTGCCAGCAGCCCGGGACACCTCTACGAGCAGTACTTC,CASSPGHLYEQYF
TRBV10-2,TRBJ1-4,-,-,TGCGCCAGCAGTGAGTCTGGGGGGGATAATGAAAAACTGTTTTTT,CASSESGGDNEKLFF
TRBV20-1,TRBJ1-2,-,TRBD1,TGCAGTGGGGACAGGGGTAACTATGGCTACACCTTC,CSGDRGNYGYTF
TRBV10-2,TRBJ2-7,once,TRBD1,TGCGCCAGCAGTGCAGTCGACAGGGCCCCTCCCTACGAGCAGTACTTC,CASSAVDRAPPYEQYF
TRBV15,TRBJ2-3,few,-,TGTGCCACGAAAGGATATGGCACAGATACGCAGTATTTT,CATKGYGTDTQYF
TRBV15,TRBJ1-5,-,-,TGTGCCACCAGCAGTGAAGGGGATGAGCATCAGCCCCAGCATTTT,CATSSEGDEHQPQHF
TRBV7-3,TRBJ2-3,-,-,TGTGCCAGCAGCTTACGTCATGGGGTAGGGGATACGCAGTATTTT,CASSLRHGVGDTQYF
TRBV15,TRBJ1-5,-,-,TGTGCCACCAGCAGAGAACAGTCCGGGAATCAGCCCCAGCATTTT,CATSREQSGNQPQHF
TRBV24-1,TRBJ2-7,-,TRBD1,TGTGCCACCAGTGATTTGCTCCAACAGGGGACGGGGTTCTACGAGCAGTACTTC,CATSDLLQQGTGFYEQYF
TRBV2,TRBJ2-7,few,-,TGTGCCAGCAGGATCTCCTACGAGCAGTACTTC,CASRISYEQYF
TRBV19,TRBJ2-1,-,-,TGTGCCAGTGAGAACAGCTCCTACAATGAGCAGTTCTTC,CASENSSYNEQFF
TRBV2,TRBJ2-5,-,-,TGTGCCAGCAGAGCAGGGTATGGACAAGAGACCCAGTACTTC,CASRAGYGQETQYF
TRBV29-1,TRBJ2-2,-,TRBD1,TGCAGCGCTAAGGACAGGGTGGACACCGGGGAGCTGTTTTTT,CSAKDRVDTGELFF
TRBV24-1,TRBJ1-2,-,-,TGTGCCACCAGTGATCCGACAGTGTATGGCTACACCTTC,CATSDPTVYGYTF
TRBV3-1,TRBJ2-5,-,-,TGTGCCAGCAGCTCCCGGACCTTAAAGTTGGGTTTGGGGGAGACCCAGTACTTC,CASSSRTLKLGLGETQYF
TRBV24-1,TRBJ1-1,-,-,TGTGCCACCAGTGAAGGACGGGAGGTAACTGAAGCTTTCTTT,CATSEGREVTEAFF
TRBV4-1,TRBJ1-2,-,-,TGCGCCAGCAGCCAAGATCTGGCTGGGGGTGGTGTGAACACCTTC,CASSQDLAGGGVNTF
TRBV7-2,TRBJ2-2,-,-,TGTGCCAGCAGCTTAATGGGTGCCGGGGAGCTGTTTTTT,CASSLMGAGELFF
TRBV7-3,TRBJ2-7,-,-,TGTGCCAGCAGTCGTCGCGGGGAGTTGGGTTACGAGCAGTACTTC,CASSRRGELGYEQYF
TRBV20-1,TRBJ1-6,-,-,TGCAGTGCTAGGTATAGGGCGAGCTCCTATAATTCACCCCTCCACTTT,CSARYRASSYNSPLHF